These T cell receptor beta chains were read from a single sample in a study of T cell responses to AZD1222 COVID-19 vaccine. Generated by immunoSEQ multiplex PCR, the TCRdb table keeps only in-frame clones and is missing some. The sample lists 150,000 or so clones; about 90% were seen once. The sample was peripheral blood, taken 28 days after the second AZD1222 dose. Receptors were obtained from an adult who received the AZD1222 COVID-19 vaccine. Both conserved end residues are part of each CDR3. Fields, in order: V gene, D gene, clone size, J gene, CDR3 DNA, CDR3 protein. D genes are given only for firm matches. Part of the rows lack a size; the others show once, few, many or a class for expanded clones.

>TRBV19|.|.|TRBJ1-2
TGTGCCAGTAGTATAGATGGTTCGACGGCATCCTATGGCTACACCTTC
CASSIDGSTASYGYTF
>TRBV15|.|few|TRBJ2-7
TGTGCCACCAGCAGAGGCGGAGGGCGACTTCCCTACGAGCAGTACTTC
CATSRGGGRLPYEQYF
>TRBV27|TRBD1|.|TRBJ2-2
TGTGCCACCCCACAGGGGACCGGGGAGCTGTTTTTT
CATPQGTGELFF
>TRBV9|TRBD2|.|TRBJ2-2
TGTGCCAGCAGCGTAGCGGGGGGAATCACCGGGGAGCTGTTTTTT
CASSVAGGITGELFF
>TRBV6-5|.|once|TRBJ1-2
TGTGCCAGCAGTCGAAACAATTATGGCTACACCTTC
CASSRNNYGYTF
>TRBV30|.|.|TRBJ1-4
TGTGCCTGGAGTCAGGACAGCCTAGGGGAAAAACTGTTTTTT
CAWSQDSLGEKLFF
>TRBV29-1|TRBD2|.|TRBJ2-1
TGCAGCGTTACTAGCGGGAGCTACAATGAGCAGTTCTTC
CSVTSGSYNEQFF
>TRBV7-2|TRBD2|.|TRBJ2-2
TGTGCCAGCAGCCTCAGGACTAGTCGGGTGGACACCGGGGAGCTGTTTTTT
CASSLRTSRVDTGELFF
>TRBV29-1|TRBD1|.|TRBJ2-7
TGCAGCGTTGAGACAGGGGCGCAGTACGAGCAGTACTTC
CSVETGAQYEQYF
>TRBV30|.|.|TRBJ1-5
TGTGCCTGGAGTAGGGTAGGCAATCAGCCCCAGCATTTT
CAWSRVGNQPQHF
>TRBV7-9|.|.|TRBJ1-6
TGTGCCAGCAGCTACTCGACGGGTTCACCCCTCCACTTT
CASSYSTGSPLHF
>TRBV3-1/TRBV3-2|TRBD1|.|TRBJ1-6
TGTGCCAGCAGCCAAGGACAGGGGGAGAATTCACCCCTCCACTTT
CASSQGQGENSPLHF
>TRBV12-5|TRBD1|.|TRBJ1-1
TGTGCTAGTGGCCCAGGGGGGGTTTTGAACACTGAAGCTTTCTTT
CASGPGGVLNTEAFF
>TRBV6-6|.|.|TRBJ2-7
TGTGCCACCCAAAAATTTTCTGTTGGTAATTCCTACGAGCAGTACTTC
CATQKFSVGNSYEQYF
>TRBV6-2/TRBV6-3|.|.|TRBJ2-7
TGTGCCAGCAGTTACTCGATTTTGAGTTCGATTAAGAAATCTACCTACGAGCAGTACTTC
CASSYSILSSIKKSTYEQYF
>TRBV7-2|.|.|TRBJ2-1
TGTGCCAGCAGAGGATGGGGGGCTATCTCCTACAATGAGCAGTTCTTC
CASRGWGAISYNEQFF
>TRBV19|TRBD2|.|TRBJ2-5
TGTGCCAGTAGTATGTTTGGGACTAGCGGGGGCCCCACGGCCCAGTACTTC
CASSMFGTSGGPTAQYF
>TRBV9|.|.|TRBJ2-1
TGTGCCAGCAGCGTCGACTACCGCCCCTACAATGAGCAGTTCTTC
CASSVDYRPYNEQFF
>TRBV18|TRBD1|.|TRBJ1-5
TGTGCCAGCTCACCAGAACAGGGGGGAGAACAGCCCCAGCATTTT
CASSPEQGGEQPQHF
>TRBV6-1|.|once|TRBJ1-3
TGTGCCAGCAGTGAAGCTTCGGTCGGCCGCTCTGGAAACACCATATATTTT
CASSEASVGRSGNTIYF
>TRBV29-1|.|.|TRBJ1-1
TGCAGCGTCGCCGCGACTGGGGAGGCTGAAGCTTTCTTT
CSVAATGEAEAFF
>TRBV6-2/TRBV6-3|TRBD1|.|TRBJ1-2
TGTGCCAGCAGTTACCTGGGACAGGTGCCTAACTATGGCTACACCTTC
CASSYLGQVPNYGYTF
>TRBV27|TRBD1|.|TRBJ1-2
TGTGCCAGCAGCCGTACGCCCCCCGGACAGGGTCTATCCTTAGTCGGCTACACCTTC
CASSRTPPGQGLSLVGYTF
>TRBV12-3/TRBV12-4|.|.|TRBJ2-6
TGTGCCAGCAAGGGATCTGGGGCCAACGTCCTGACTTTC
CASKGSGANVLTF
>TRBV5-5|.|once|TRBJ1-5
TGTGCCAGCAGCTTGTCTTTATTAGACAGAGGGGGTCAGCCCCAGCATTTT
CASSLSLLDRGGQPQHF
>TRBV19|.|.|TRBJ1-1
TGTGCCAGTAGTAGTGTCAGGGTGAACACTGAAGCTTTCTTT
CASSSVRVNTEAFF
>TRBV24-1|.|.|TRBJ1-5
TGTGCCACCAGTGATTTCGGTCGACAGCCCCAGCATTTT
CATSDFGRQPQHF
>TRBV30|.|.|TRBJ2-1
TGTGCCTGGGTGGGTAGGTTCTCCTACAATGAGCAGTTCTTC
CAWVGRFSYNEQFF
>TRBV3-1/TRBV3-2|TRBD2|.|TRBJ2-1
TGTGCCAGCACCTTAGCGGGAGCCCCCTACAATGAGCAGTTCTTC
CASTLAGAPYNEQFF
>TRBV7-9|.|.|TRBJ2-1
TGTGCCAGCAGCAAGTCCGACCCTAGTATGCGGCAGTTCTTC
CASSKSDPSMRQFF
>TRBV3-1/TRBV3-2|TRBD1|.|TRBJ1-2
TGTGCCAGCAGCCACGGGACAGTCGGTGGCTACACCTTC
CASSHGTVGGYTF
>TRBV14|TRBD2|.|TRBJ2-1
TGTGCCAGCAGCCTCACTAGCGGGAGGGGCTATGAGCAGTTCTTC
CASSLTSGRGYEQFF
>TRBV6-6|.|.|TRBJ1-4
TGTGCCAGCAGTCCGACAGAACCAAATGAAAAACTGTTTTTT
CASSPTEPNEKLFF
>TRBV7-8|.|.|TRBJ1-2
TGTGCCAGCAGCTTAGGGGATAGAGGATATGGCTACACCTTC
CASSLGDRGYGYTF
>TRBV19|.|many|TRBJ2-2
TGTGCCAGTAGTATTGTAGACGGATACACCGGGGAGCTGTTTTTT
CASSIVDGYTGELFF
>TRBV5-4|.|.|TRBJ2-5
TGTGCCAGCAGCTCAAGGGGGGAAGAGACCCAGTACTTC
CASSSRGEETQYF
>TRBV9|TRBD2|.|TRBJ2-7
TGTGCCAGCAGCGTTAGTAGCGGGAGGGCCTACGAGCAGTACTTC
CASSVSSGRAYEQYF
>TRBV5-1|TRBD2|once|TRBJ2-7
TGCGCCAGCAGTCCCGGAACTAGCGGAAACCATGGGCAGTACTTC
CASSPGTSGNHGQYF
>TRBV19|TRBD1|.|TRBJ1-1
TGTGCCAGCGAAACAGGGGTTGAAGCTTTCTTT
CASETGVEAFF
>TRBV7-7|.|.|TRBJ2-2
TGTGCCAGCAGCCCCACACAGGGATCCGGGGAGCTGTTTTTT
CASSPTQGSGELFF